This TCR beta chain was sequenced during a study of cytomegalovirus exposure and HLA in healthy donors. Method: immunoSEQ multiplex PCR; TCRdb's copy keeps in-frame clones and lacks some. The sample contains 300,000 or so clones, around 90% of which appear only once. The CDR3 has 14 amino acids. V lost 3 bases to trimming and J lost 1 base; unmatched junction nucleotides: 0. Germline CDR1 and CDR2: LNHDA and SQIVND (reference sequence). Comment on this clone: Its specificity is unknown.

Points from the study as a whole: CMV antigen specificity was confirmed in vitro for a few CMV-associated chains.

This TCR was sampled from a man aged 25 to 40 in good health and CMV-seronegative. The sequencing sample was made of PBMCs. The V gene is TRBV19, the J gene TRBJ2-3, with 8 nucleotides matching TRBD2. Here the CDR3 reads CASSISGGTDTQYF. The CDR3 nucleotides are TGTGCCAGTAGTATTAGCGGGGGCACAGATACGCAGTATTTT.